This T cell receptor (beta chain) was captured in a study of blood T cell repertoires in COVID-19. This clone was seen a few times. Sequencing used immunoSEQ multiplex PCR; TCRdb keeps in-frame clones, though not all of them. The sample has 65,000 to 90,000 clones, about 91% seen once. What was sequenced was peripheral blood. The sequence came from a man at least 80 years old with acute or convalescent COVID-19.

CDR3 region: CASSGDSGNTIYF. The DNA for the CDR3 is TGTGCCAGTAGTGGAGACTCTGGAAACACCATATATTTT. The chain recombines TRBV19 with TRBJ1-3; unclear D gene. V was shortened by 5 bases and J by 0 bases, with 5 bases between the two germline ends. The CDR3 contains 13 residues. Germline values: CDR1 LNHDA, CDR2 SQIVND (reference sequence).